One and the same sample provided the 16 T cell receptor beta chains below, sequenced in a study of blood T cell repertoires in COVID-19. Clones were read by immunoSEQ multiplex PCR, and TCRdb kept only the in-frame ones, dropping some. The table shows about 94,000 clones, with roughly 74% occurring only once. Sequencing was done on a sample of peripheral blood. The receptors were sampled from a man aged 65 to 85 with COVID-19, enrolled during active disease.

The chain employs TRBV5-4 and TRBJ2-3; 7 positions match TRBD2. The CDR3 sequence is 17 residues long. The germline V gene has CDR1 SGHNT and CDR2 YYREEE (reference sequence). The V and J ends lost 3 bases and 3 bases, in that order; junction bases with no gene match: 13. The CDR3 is CASSSKLAYIPTDTQYF. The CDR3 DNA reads TGTGCCAGCAGCTCAAAACTAGCGTATATTCCGACAGATACGCAGTATTTT.

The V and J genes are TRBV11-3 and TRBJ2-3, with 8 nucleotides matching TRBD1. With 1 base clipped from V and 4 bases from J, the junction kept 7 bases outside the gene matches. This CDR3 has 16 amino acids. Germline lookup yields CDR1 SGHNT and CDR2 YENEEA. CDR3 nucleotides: TGTGCCAGCAGCTTAGGGACCAGGGGGCTCTCAGATACGCAGTATTTT. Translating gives CASSLGTRGLSDTQYF.

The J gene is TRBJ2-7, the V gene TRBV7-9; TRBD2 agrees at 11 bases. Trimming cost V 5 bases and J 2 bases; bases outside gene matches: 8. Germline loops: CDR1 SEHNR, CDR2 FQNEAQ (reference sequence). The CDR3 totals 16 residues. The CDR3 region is CASSRILAGDAYEQYF. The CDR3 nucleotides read TGTGCCAGCAGCCGAATACTAGCGGGGGACGCCTACGAGCAGTACTTC.

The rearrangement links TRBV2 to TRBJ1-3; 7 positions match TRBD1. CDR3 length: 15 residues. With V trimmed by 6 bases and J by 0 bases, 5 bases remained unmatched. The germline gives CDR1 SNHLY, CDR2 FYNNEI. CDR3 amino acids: CASSKDRHSGNTIYF. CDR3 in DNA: TGTGCCAGCAGCAAGGACAGGCACTCTGGAAACACCATATATTTT.

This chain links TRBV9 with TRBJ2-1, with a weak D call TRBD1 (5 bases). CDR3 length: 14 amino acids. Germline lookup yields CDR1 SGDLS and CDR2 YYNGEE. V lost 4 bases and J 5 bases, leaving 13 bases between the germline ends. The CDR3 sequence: CASSRITGDNEQFF. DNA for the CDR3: TGTGCCAGCAGCCGGATAACAGGAGACAATGAGCAGTTCTTC.

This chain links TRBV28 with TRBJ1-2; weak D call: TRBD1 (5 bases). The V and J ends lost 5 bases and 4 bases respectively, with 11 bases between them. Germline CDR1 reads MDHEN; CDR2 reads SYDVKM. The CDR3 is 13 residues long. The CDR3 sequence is CASSLQGPYGYTF. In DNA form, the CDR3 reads TGTGCCAGCAGTCTCCAGGGCCCCTATGGCTACACCTTC.

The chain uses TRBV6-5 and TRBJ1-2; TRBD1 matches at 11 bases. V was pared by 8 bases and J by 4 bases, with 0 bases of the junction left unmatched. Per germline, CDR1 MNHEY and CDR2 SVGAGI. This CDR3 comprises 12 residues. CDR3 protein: CASGQGAYGYTF. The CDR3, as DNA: TGTGCCAGCGGACAGGGGGCCTATGGCTACACCTTC.

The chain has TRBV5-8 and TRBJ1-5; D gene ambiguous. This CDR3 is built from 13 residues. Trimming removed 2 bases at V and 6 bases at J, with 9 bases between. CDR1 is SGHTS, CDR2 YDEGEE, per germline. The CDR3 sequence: CASSFGLGQPQHF. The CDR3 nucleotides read TGTGCCAGCAGCTTCGGTCTCGGTCAGCCCCAGCATTTT.

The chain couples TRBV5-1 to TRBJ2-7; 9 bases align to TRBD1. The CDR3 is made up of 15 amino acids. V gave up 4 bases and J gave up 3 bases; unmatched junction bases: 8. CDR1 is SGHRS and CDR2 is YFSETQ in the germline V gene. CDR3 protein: CASSAQGAQGYEQYF. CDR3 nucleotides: TGCGCCAGCAGCGCACAGGGGGCGCAGGGCTACGAGCAGTACTTC.

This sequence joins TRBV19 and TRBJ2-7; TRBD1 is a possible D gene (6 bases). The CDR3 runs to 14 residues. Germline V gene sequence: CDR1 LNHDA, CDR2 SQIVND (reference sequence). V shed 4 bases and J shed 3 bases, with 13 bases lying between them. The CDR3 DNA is TGTGCCAGTAGTAAGGCCGACAGGATCTACGAGCAGTACTTC. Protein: CASSKADRIYEQYF.

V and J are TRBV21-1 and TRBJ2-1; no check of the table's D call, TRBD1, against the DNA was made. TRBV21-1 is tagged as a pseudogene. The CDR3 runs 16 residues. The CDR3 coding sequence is TGTGCCAGCCTCCCCCCGGGACAGGGACCCTACAATGAGCAGTTCTTC. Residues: CASLPPGQGPYNEQFF.

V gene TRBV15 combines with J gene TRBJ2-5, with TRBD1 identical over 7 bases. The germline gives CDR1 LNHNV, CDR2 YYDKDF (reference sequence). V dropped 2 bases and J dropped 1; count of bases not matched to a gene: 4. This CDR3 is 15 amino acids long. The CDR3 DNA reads TGTGCCACCAGCAGATTTCGACAGGGCCAAGAGACCCAGTACTTC. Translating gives CATSRFRQGQETQYF.

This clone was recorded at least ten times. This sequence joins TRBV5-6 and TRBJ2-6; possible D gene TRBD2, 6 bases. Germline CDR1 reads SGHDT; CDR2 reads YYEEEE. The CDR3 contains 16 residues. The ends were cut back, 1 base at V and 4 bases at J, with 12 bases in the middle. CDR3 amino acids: CASSLRAGFGANVLTF. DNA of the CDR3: TGTGCCAGCAGCTTGAGGGCGGGGTTCGGGGCCAACGTCCTGACTTTC.

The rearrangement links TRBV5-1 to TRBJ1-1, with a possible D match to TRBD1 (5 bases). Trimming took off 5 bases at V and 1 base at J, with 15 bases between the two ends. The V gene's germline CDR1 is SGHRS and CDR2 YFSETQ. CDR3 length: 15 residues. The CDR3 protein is CASRRSPTGNTEAFF. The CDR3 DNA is TGCGCCAGCAGACGCTCCCCAACAGGGAACACTGAAGCTTTCTTT.

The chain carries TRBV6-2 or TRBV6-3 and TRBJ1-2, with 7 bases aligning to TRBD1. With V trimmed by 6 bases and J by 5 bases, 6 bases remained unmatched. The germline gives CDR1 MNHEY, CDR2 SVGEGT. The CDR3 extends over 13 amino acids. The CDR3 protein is CASSLTGEYGYTF. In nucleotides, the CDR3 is TGTGCCAGCAGCTTAACAGGGGAGTATGGCTACACCTTC.

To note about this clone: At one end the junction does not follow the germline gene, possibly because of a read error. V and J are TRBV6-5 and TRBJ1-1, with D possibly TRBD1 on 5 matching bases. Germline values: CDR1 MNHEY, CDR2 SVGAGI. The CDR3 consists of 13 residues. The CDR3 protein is CASSPRGLGEVFF. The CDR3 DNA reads TGTGCCAGCAGCCCACGGGGGTTGGGTGAAGTTTTCTTT.